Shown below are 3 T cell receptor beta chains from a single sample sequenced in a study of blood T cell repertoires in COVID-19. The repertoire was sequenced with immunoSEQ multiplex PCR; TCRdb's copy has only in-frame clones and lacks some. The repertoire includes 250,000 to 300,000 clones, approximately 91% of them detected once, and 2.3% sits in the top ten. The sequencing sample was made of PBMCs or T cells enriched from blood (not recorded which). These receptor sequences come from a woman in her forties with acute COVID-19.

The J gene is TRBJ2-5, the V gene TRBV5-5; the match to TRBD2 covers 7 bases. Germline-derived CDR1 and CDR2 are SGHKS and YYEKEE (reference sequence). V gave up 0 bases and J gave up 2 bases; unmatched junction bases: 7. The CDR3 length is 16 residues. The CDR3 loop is CASSLGLARSQETQYF. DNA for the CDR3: TGTGCCAGCAGCTTGGGACTAGCTAGATCACAAGAGACCCAGTACTTC.

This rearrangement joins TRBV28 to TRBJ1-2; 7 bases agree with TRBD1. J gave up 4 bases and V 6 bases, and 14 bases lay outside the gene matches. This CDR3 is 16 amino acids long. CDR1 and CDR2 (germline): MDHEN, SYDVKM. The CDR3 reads CASSFYRTGVLYGYTF. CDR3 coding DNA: TGTGCCAGCAGCTTCTACCGGACAGGAGTACTCTATGGCTACACCTTC.

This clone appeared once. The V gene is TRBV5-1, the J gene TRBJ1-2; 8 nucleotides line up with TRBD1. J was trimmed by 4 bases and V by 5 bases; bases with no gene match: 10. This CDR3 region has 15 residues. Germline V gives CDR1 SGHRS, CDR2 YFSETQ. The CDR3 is CASRTTGQDIYGYTF. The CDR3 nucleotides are TGCGCCAGCAGGACCACGGGACAGGACATCTATGGCTACACCTTC.